This record covers a single T cell receptor (beta chain). This specimen belongs to a study of blood T cell repertoires in COVID-19. Study-wide background: Specimens from acute and convalescent COVID-19 originated in the United States, Italy and Spain. T cells, B-cell-depleted T cells, or PBMCs supplied cDNA or gDNA.

The CDR3 spans 15 residues. Germline CDR1 is SGHVS and CDR2 is FQNEAQ. The V end was cut by 6 bases, the J end by 0 bases, with 15 bases between. Authors' data handling: The authors estimated nucleated cell counts from reference gene primer amplification. Generated by immunoSEQ multiplex PCR, the TCRdb table keeps only in-frame clones and is missing some. V, J and clone size derive from that table, while D and trimming were established from the DNA sequence. The table lists 35,000 to 50,000 clones, approximately 82% of them singletons. The source material was peripheral blood. This clonotype was sampled from a woman between 65 and 79 years old with acute or convalescent COVID-19. The chain combines TRBV7-8 with TRBJ2-7, with a possible D match to TRBD1 (6 bases). The CDR3 bases are TGTGCCAGCAGTTACGGGACACTCAACTCCTACGAGCAGTACTTC. It translates to CASSYGTLNSYEQYF.